Below are 29 T cell receptor beta chains sequenced from a single sample in a study of technical replicates of blood from several donors. Clones were read by immunoSEQ multiplex PCR, and TCRdb kept only the in-frame ones, dropping some. The data contain 100,000 or so clones, 96% of them singletons. Sequencing was carried out using T cells isolated from PBMCs. The origin of the receptors is a human donor in good health.

This rearrangement joins TRBV6-1 to TRBJ2-1; D is perhaps TRBD2 (5 bases). V was cut by 1 base and J by 2 bases, with 9 bases left in between. The CDR3 length is 15 residues. Germline lookup yields CDR1 MNHNS and CDR2 SASEGT. In nucleotides, the CDR3 is TGTGCCAGCAGTGAAGGGAGGAGAACCTACAATGAGCAGTTCTTC. Its translation is CASSEGRRTYNEQFF.

The V call is TRBV19, the J call TRBJ1-5, with D hard to call. The germline CDR1 and CDR2 sequences are LNHDA and SQIVND (reference sequence). The CDR3 sequence is 13 residues long. V was cut by 3 bases and J by 8 bases, with 11 bases left in between. This chain's CDR3 is CASSMGSGKPQHF. The CDR3, as DNA: TGTGCCAGTAGTATGGGGAGTGGAAAGCCCCAGCATTTT.

This sequence joins TRBV19 and TRBJ1-5, with no clear D. This CDR3 contains 15 residues. V dropped 3 bases and J dropped 7 bases, with 16 bases sitting between them. Germline V gene sequence: CDR1 LNHDA, CDR2 SQIVND (reference sequence). CDR3 DNA sequence: TGTGCCAGTAGTATGGAAGGTCGGGGATACCAGCCCCAGCATTTT. Amino acid sequence: CASSMEGRGYQPQHF.

The chain joins TRBV11-2 to TRBJ2-7, with D unresolved. Germline loops: CDR1 SGHAT, CDR2 FQNNGV. V was trimmed by 5 bases and J by 0 bases, leaving 14 bases between them. This CDR3 region has 15 residues. CDR3 DNA sequence: TGTGCCAGCAGCACCAGTGACTTACCCTCCTACGAGCAGTACTTC. The encoded protein is CASSTSDLPSYEQYF.

This sequence joins TRBV5-4 and TRBJ2-7; 10 bases line up with TRBD1. CDR3 length equals 14 residues. With V trimmed by 4 bases and J by 1 base, 2 bases remained unmatched. The germline CDR1 and CDR2 sequences are SGHNT and YYREEE (reference sequence). CDR3 in amino acids: CASSRTGGSYEQYF. In DNA form, the CDR3 reads TGTGCCAGCAGCAGGACAGGGGGGTCCTACGAGCAGTACTTC.

The CDR3 here is CASSLAPTGPHNEQFF. The CDR3 coding sequence is TGTGCCAGCAGCTTAGCGCCGACAGGGCCCCACAATGAGCAGTTCTTC. The chain uses TRBV11-3 and TRBJ2-1, with TRBD1 matching over 7 bases. CDR3 size: 16 residues. Germline CDR1 and CDR2: SGHNT and YENEEA. J gave up 5 bases and V 1 base, and 8 bases lay outside the gene matches.

The CDR3 here is CASSPGSRPYNEQFF. The DNA of the CDR3 is TGTGCCAGCAGCCCGGGGAGCCGCCCCTACAATGAGCAGTTCTTC. The chain joins TRBV13 to TRBJ2-1, with D perhaps TRBD2 (5 bases). Germline V gene lookup returns CDR1 PRHDT and CDR2 FYEKMQ (reference sequence). The CDR3 length is 15 residues. V was clipped by 5 bases and J by 2 bases, with 13 bases between them.

V and J are TRBV4-1 and TRBJ2-5, with TRBD1 matching 9 bases. The DNA end is more similar to TRBJ2-7, so the J call may be wrong. The CDR3 consists of 17 residues. Germline-derived CDR1 and CDR2 are MGHRA and YSYEKL. For the CDR3, the DNA is TGCGCCAGCAGCCAAGAGAGAAGGGGACAGGGATTATACGAGCAGTACTTC. As protein: CASSQERRGQGLYEQYF.

The chain carries TRBV11-3 and TRBJ1-1, with D uncertain. The CDR3 has 13 amino acids. Trimming shortened V by 3 bases and J by 6 bases, and 11 bases separated the two germline ends. Per the germline V gene, CDR1 is SGHNT and CDR2 is YENEEA. Here the CDR3 reads CASSFADFPEAFF. As DNA, the CDR3 is TGTGCCAGCAGCTTCGCCGACTTTCCTGAAGCTTTCTTT.

In the case of this clone: The junction departs from the called germline gene at one end, perhaps through a read error. The J gene is TRBJ2-5, the V gene TRBV28; 7 bases map to TRBD2. The germline gives CDR1 MDHEN, CDR2 SYDVKM. CDR3 length: 13 amino acids. The CDR3 DNA sequence: TGTGCCAGCAGTTGGGGAGGGGCGGAGATCCAGTACTTC. Translating gives CASSWGGAEIQYF.

This sequence joins TRBV29-1 and TRBJ2-1, with 8 nucleotides matching TRBD1. Germline CDR1 reads SQVTM; CDR2 reads ANQGSEA. The V gene end was trimmed by 1 base and the J gene end by 8 bases; junction bases not matched to a gene: 7. CDR3 size: 14 residues. CDR3 loop: CSVEGTGKEHEQFF. DNA for the CDR3: TGCAGCGTTGAAGGGACAGGGAAGGAGCATGAGCAGTTCTTC.

This clone was seen once. This chain joins TRBV19 and TRBJ2-3, with 7 bases identical to TRBD1. CDR3 length equals 14 residues. J lost 3 bases, V lost 7 bases, and 7 bases had no gene match. The germline V gene encodes CDR1 LNHDA and CDR2 SQIVND (reference sequence). The DNA of the CDR3 is TGTGCCAGTAAGCGACAGGGTATGACAGATACGCAGTATTTT. Translation gives CASKRQGMTDTQYF. The whole variable domain, filled in from reference TRBV19 and TRBJ2-3, reads DGGITQSPKYLFRKEGQNVTLSCEQNLNHDAMYWYRQDPGQGLRLIYYSQIVNDFQKGDIAEGYSVSREKKESFPLTVTSAQKNPTAFYLCASKRQGMTDTQYFGPGTRLTVL.

The gene calls are TRBV5-1 and TRBJ2-5, with 7 positions matching TRBD2. The CDR3 spans 15 residues. Trimming at V came to 2 bases and at J to 2 bases, leaving 6 bases not matched to a gene. Germline-derived CDR1 and CDR2 are SGHRS and YFSETQ. The CDR3 DNA reads TGCGCCAGCAGCTTTTGGGGGGGGTCTCAAGAGACCCAGTACTTC. Amino acid sequence: CASSFWGGSQETQYF. Based on the CDR3 plus reference TRBV5-1 and TRBJ2-5, the full variable domain is KAGVTQTPRYLIKTRGQQVTLSCSPISGHRSVSWYQQTPGQGLQFLFEYFSETQRNKGNFPGRFSGRQFSNSRSEMNVSTLELGDSALYLCASSFWGGSQETQYFGPGTRLLVL.

The chain has TRBV5-8 and TRBJ1-1; D uncertain. The CDR3 has 15 amino acids. Germline CDR1 SGHTS, CDR2 YDEGEE. The ends were cut back, 2 bases at V and 1 base at J, with 12 bases in the middle. CDR3 in DNA: TGTGCCAGCAGCTTTCCCCTACTAAGGAACACTGAAGCTTTCTTT. Its protein is CASSFPLLRNTEAFF.

The rearrangement links TRBV7-6 to TRBJ2-1; 8 nucleotides align to TRBD2. The CDR3 consists of 15 residues. Germline CDR1 and CDR2: SGHVS and FNYEAQ. The ends lost 8 bases at V and 6 bases at J; junction bases unmatched: 12. The chain's CDR3 is CASVPTGGPVNEQFF. CDR3 coding DNA: TGTGCCAGCGTTCCCACGGGAGGGCCTGTCAATGAGCAGTTCTTC.

J is TRBJ2-1 and V is TRBV6-1; 13 bases align to TRBD2. With 6 bases clipped from V and 10 bases from J, the junction kept 9 bases outside the gene matches. Germline V CDR1 and CDR2: MNHNS, SASEGT. The CDR3 is 15 amino acids. CDR3 protein: CASRGTSGRAGEQFF. CDR3 DNA: TGTGCCAGCAGGGGTACTAGCGGGAGGGCGGGGGAGCAGTTCTTC.

This clone was counted a single time. The rearrangement uses TRBV7-9 and TRBJ2-3; 9 nucleotides match TRBD2. Germline V gene lookup returns CDR1 SEHNR and CDR2 FQNEAQ (reference sequence). Germline trimming cut 5 bases from V and 3 bases from J; bases unmatched to any gene: 3. CDR3 length: 14 residues. CDR3 residues: CASSTSGFTDTQYF. The CDR3 coding sequence is TGTGCCAGCAGCACTAGCGGGTTTACAGATACGCAGTATTTT.

This chain uses TRBV6-5 with TRBJ2-7, with 7 bases fitting TRBD1. The germline gives CDR1 MNHEY, CDR2 SVGAGI. The CDR3 is 14 amino acids. V gave up 2 bases and J gave up 4 bases; unmatched junction bases: 5. In DNA form, the CDR3 reads TGTGCCAGCAGTTACCTTACAGGGGCGTACGAGCAGTACTTC. This sequence encodes CASSYLTGAYEQYF.

This chain uses TRBV7-9 with TRBJ2-2, with D maybe TRBD2 (5 bases). The CDR3 is 15 residues long. Trimming left V 1 base short and J 7 bases short, with 13 bases between. Per germline, CDR1 SEHNR and CDR2 FQNEAQ (reference sequence). In nucleotides, the CDR3 is TGTGCCAGCAGCTTAGGGTATTTGGAGGACGGGGAGCTGTTTTTT. It translates to CASSLGYLEDGELFF.

The chain carries TRBV7-2 and TRBJ2-5, with D possibly being TRBD2 (6 bases). V lost 5 bases and J 4 bases, leaving 11 bases between the germline ends. CDR3 length: 13 residues. The germline gives CDR1 SGHTA, CDR2 FQGNSA. The CDR3 protein is CASSKRVSETQYF. In DNA form, the CDR3 reads TGTGCCAGCAGCAAGCGGGTGTCAGAGACCCAGTACTTC.

The V and J genes are TRBV5-1 and TRBJ2-1; 8 bases are shared with TRBD1. Germline-derived CDR1 and CDR2 are SGHRS and YFSETQ. The length of the CDR3 is 14 residues. After removal of 4 bases from V and 3 bases from J, the junction contained 3 bases not matched to a gene. CDR3 DNA: TGCGCCAGCAGCAGGACAGGGAGCTACAATGAGCAGTTCTTC. It is translated as CASSRTGSYNEQFF.

This sequence joins TRBV7-9 and TRBJ2-5; D remains ambiguous. Trimming pared 5 bases from V and 2 bases from J, leaving 6 bases between. This CDR3 is 12 amino acids long. The germline CDR1 and CDR2 sequences are SEHNR and FQNEAQ (reference sequence). The CDR3 nucleotides are TGTGCCAGCAGCCCCCAACAAGAGACCCAGTACTTC. Encoded protein: CASSPQQETQYF.

The chain couples TRBV7-8 to TRBJ1-1, with 7 positions matching TRBD1. Germline V CDR1 and CDR2: SGHVS, FQNEAQ. The CDR3 loop spans 16 amino acids. The trim removed 7 bases at V and 2 bases at J, leaving 13 bases unmatched. The CDR3 protein is CASKGNRGLSNTEAFF. CDR3 nucleotide sequence: TGTGCCAGCAAAGGGAACAGGGGATTATCTAACACTGAAGCTTTCTTT.

The chain uses TRBV4-1 and TRBJ1-6; D gene ambiguous. V was pared by 5 bases and J by 9 bases, with 26 bases between. The CDR3 totals 18 residues. The germline gives CDR1 MGHRA, CDR2 YSYEKL. The CDR3 bases are TGCGCCAGCAGCGACGGGGTATGGGCGACTGTAGCGGGTTCACCCCTCCACTTT. It is translated as CASSDGVWATVAGSPLHF.

On this clone itself: Other DNA sequences within the sample encode an identical CDR3. The chain recombines TRBV9 with TRBJ1-5; 8 bases agree with TRBD1. The CDR3 runs to 14 residues. Losses at the gene ends were 0 bases for V and 4 bases for J; bases not matched to a gene: 0. Germline loops: CDR1 SGDLS, CDR2 YYNGEE. The CDR3 is CASSVGQGNQPQHF. CDR3 sequence (DNA): TGTGCCAGCAGCGTAGGACAGGGGAATCAGCCCCAGCATTTT. Based on the CDR3 plus reference TRBV9 and TRBJ1-5, the full variable domain is DSGVTQTPKHLITATGQRVTLRCSPRSGDLSVYWYQQSLDQGLQFLIQYYNGEERAKGNILERFSAQQFPDLHSELNLSSLELGDSALYFCASSVGQGNQPQHFGDGTRLSIL.

This clone was seen only once. The V gene is TRBV10-2, the J gene TRBJ1-1; no clear D. Germline V CDR1 and CDR2: WSHSY, SAAADI. The CDR3 runs to 14 residues. V lost 2 bases to trimming and J lost 0 bases, with 7 bases between them. The CDR3 here is CASSEKELNTEAFF. The CDR3 nucleotides are TGCGCCAGCAGTGAGAAGGAGCTGAACACTGAAGCTTTCTTT.

J is TRBJ1-5 and V is TRBV28; D is possibly TRBD1 (5 bases). V shed 2 bases and J shed 6 bases, with 11 bases lying between them. Germline CDR1 reads MDHEN; CDR2 reads SYDVKM. This CDR3 has 14 residues. CDR3 loop: CASSLVGAGQPQHF. The CDR3 coding sequence is TGTGCCAGCAGTTTAGTAGGGGCCGGTCAGCCCCAGCATTTT.

The chain uses TRBV7-6 and TRBJ1-1; 8 bases line up with TRBD1. The CDR3 consists of 14 residues. Looked up from germline, CDR1 is SGHVS and CDR2 is FNYEAQ. With V trimmed by 0 bases and J by 4 bases, 1 base remained unmatched. CDR3 DNA: TGTGCCAGCAGCTTAGCTACAGGGGGCACTGAAGCTTTCTTT. Translating gives CASSLATGGTEAFF.

V gene TRBV19 combines with J gene TRBJ1-2; 11 positions match TRBD1. The CDR3 length is 14 residues. After removal of 5 bases from V and 5 bases from J, the junction contained 4 bases not matched to a gene. The germline gives CDR1 LNHDA, CDR2 SQIVND (reference sequence). The CDR3 sequence is CASSPGQGAYGYTF. In DNA form, the CDR3 reads TGTGCCAGTAGTCCCGGACAGGGGGCTTATGGCTACACCTTC.